This T cell receptor (beta chain) was observed in a study of blood T cell repertoires in COVID-19 (dated by TCRdb to about 2020). Notes on the research overall: Samples from collaborators originated in the United States, Italy and Spain and spanned both the acute and convalescent phases of COVID-19. Where HLA class I and class II types were available, the types were taken from metadata supplied by the sample provider, not from assay-based typing. The samples were drawn from the first 160 participants of the ongoing ImmuneRACE study and from under 1,500 subjects provided by 6 global collaborators. A de-identified subject ID, COVID-19 status, age in years and sex were almost always included in the sample metadata. The repertoires were released in a freely available public database meant as a resource for research on the immune response to SARS-CoV-2. The material from the prospective study consisted of cDNA or gDNA derived from T cells, B-cell-depleted T cells, or PBMCs. The dataset comprised deeply sampled blood TCRbeta repertoires from subjects exposed to, actively infected with, or recovered from COVID-19. The study at large found these results: How much clinical and demographic metadata was included differed by source and by participant, and the metadata was provided uncurated.

V lost 4 bases and J lost 2 bases; the stretch between them is 16 bases long. The CDR3 has 15 amino acids, counting the end cysteine and phenylalanine. The DNA shown is the 45-base CDR3, in frame from base 1. The germline V gene encodes CDR1 SGHRS and CDR2 YFSETQ. Collaborating institutions collected whole blood in K2EDTA tubes following their own protocols. Collaborator samples were shipped for TCRbeta analysis as frozen whole blood, isolated PBMCs, or DNA extracted from either sample type. TCRbeta CDR3 regions were amplified from genomic DNA by means of the immunoSEQ Assay, a bias-controlled multiplex PCR. For the original study's pipeline: The number of nucleated cells in each sample was estimated from the amplification of reference gene primers within the assay. Sequence reads were collapsed and filtered to measure the absolute abundance of every unique TCRbeta CDR3 rearrangement. For each sample, productive Simpson clonality was calculated as the square root of Simpson's diversity index across productive rearrangements. Drawn from immuneACCESS, this table holds only the in-frame rearrangements with V and J called that TCRdb kept. Clones are partly lost; checked studies trace under half to an unresolved V gene and leave the rest unexplained. The DNA was the basis for D and trimming; V, J and clone size are from that table. Present in this sample are more than 150,000 clones, under 85% of which were seen just once. The ten largest clones capture under 8.5% of the sample.

A note on this clone: Its antigen is currently not known. Base qualities are not at hand, and no much larger clone is one base apart.

The chain is assembled from TRBV5-1 and TRBJ2-7; the D gene is not confidently resolved. This clonotype was obtained from a human donor in a cohort sampled during active COVID-19. The sample comprised peripheral blood. The encoded CDR3 is CASSPNGIGAYEQYF. The bases are TGCGCCAGCAGCCCTAATGGTATTGGAGCCTACGAGCAGTACTTC.